This T cell receptor (beta chain) is from a study of OX40 agonist ivuxolimab in advanced cancers. This CDR3 has 14 residues. Trimming stripped 4 bases from V and 6 bases from J, with 16 bases between. Germline-derived CDR1 and CDR2 are SGDLS and YYNGEE. Measured with immunoSEQ multiplex PCR; TCRdb has only the in-frame clones, and not every one. This sample yields tens of thousands of clones, of which 85% are seen a single time; around a quarter belongs to the top ten. The TCR was taken from an adult with an advanced solid tumor such as melanoma, head and neck, liver or kidney cancer. The chain carries TRBV9 and TRBJ1-1; perhaps TRBD1 as D (5 bases). The source was CD4+ or CD8+ T cells sorted from blood, collected in a trial of the OX40 agonist ivuxolimab. The CDR3 is CASSPPRARAEAFF. CDR3 in DNA: TGTGCCAGCAGCCCCCCACGAGCCAGGGCTGAAGCTTTCTTT.